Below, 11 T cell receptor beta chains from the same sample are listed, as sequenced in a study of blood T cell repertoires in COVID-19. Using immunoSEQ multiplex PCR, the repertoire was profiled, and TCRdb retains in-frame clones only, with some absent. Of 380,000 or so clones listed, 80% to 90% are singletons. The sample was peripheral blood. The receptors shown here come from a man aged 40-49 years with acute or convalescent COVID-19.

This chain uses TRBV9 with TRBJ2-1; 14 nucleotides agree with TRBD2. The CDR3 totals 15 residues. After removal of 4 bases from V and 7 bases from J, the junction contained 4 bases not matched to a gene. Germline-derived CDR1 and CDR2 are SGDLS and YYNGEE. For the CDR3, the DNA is TGTGCCAGCAGCATTGGGACTAGCGGGAGTAATGAGCAGTTCTTC. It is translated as CASSIGTSGSNEQFF. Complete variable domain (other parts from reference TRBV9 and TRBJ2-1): DSGVTQTPKHLITATGQRVTLRCSPRSGDLSVYWYQQSLDQGLQFLIQYYNGEERAKGNILERFSAQQFPDLHSELNLSSLELGDSALYFCASSIGTSGSNEQFFGPGTRLTVL.

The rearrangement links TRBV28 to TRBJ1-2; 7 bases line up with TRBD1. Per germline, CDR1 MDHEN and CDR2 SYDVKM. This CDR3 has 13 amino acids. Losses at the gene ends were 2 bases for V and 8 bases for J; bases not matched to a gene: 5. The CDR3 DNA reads TGTGCCAGCAGTTTAAGACAGGGTCGGGGCTACACCTTC. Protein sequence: CASSLRQGRGYTF.

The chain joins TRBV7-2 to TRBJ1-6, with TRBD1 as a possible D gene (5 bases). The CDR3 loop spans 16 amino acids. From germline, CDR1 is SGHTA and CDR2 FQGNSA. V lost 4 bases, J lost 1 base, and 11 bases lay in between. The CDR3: CASSSDSSSYNSPLHF. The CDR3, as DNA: TGTGCCAGCAGCTCCGACAGTAGTTCCTATAATTCACCCCTCCACTTT.

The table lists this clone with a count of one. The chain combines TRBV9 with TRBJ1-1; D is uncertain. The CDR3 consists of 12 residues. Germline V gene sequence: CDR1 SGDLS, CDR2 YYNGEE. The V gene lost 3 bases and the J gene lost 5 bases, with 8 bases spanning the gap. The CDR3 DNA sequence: TGTGCCAGCAGCGGACAAAGGACTGAAGCTTTCTTT. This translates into CASSGQRTEAFF.

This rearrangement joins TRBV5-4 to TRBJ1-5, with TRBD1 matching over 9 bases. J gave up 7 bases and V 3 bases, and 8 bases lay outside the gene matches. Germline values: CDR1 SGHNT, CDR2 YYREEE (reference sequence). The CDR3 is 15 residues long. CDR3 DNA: TGTGCCAGCAGCTCGGGACAGGGTATAGACCAGCCCCAGCATTTT. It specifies CASSSGQGIDQPQHF. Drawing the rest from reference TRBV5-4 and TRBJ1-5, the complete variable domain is ETGVTQSPTHLIKTRGQQVTLRCSSQSGHNTVSWYQQALGQGPQFIFQYYREEENGRGNFPPRFSGLQFPNYSSELNVNALELDDSALYLCASSSGQGIDQPQHFGDGTRLSIL.

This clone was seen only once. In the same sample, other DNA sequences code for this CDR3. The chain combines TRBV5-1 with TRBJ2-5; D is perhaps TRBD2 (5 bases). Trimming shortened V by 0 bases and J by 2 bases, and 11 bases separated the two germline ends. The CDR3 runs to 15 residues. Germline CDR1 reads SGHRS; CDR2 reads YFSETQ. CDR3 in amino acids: CASSLGTSGQETQYF. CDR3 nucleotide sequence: TGCGCCAGCAGCTTGGGAACCTCGGGGCAAGAGACCCAGTACTTC.

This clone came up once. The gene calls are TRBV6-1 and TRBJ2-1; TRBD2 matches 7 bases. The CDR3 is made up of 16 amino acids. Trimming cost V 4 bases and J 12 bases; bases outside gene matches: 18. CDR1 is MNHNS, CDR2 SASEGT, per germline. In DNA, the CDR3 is TGTGCCAGCAGTGTCCTAACCCGGACTCCCGGGAGGTGGCAGTTCTTC. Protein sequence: CASSVLTRTPGRWQFF.

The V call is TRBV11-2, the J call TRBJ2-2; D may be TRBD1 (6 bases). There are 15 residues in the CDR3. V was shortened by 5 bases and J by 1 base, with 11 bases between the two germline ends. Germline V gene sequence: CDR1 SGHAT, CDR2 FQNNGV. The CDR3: CASSQDSWNTGELFF. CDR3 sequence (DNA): TGTGCCAGCAGCCAGGACAGCTGGAACACCGGGGAGCTGTTTTTT.

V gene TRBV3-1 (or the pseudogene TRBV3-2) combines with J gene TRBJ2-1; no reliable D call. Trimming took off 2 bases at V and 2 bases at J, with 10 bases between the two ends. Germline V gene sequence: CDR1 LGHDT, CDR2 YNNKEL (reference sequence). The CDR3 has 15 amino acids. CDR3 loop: CASSQLTETYNEQFF. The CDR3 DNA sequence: TGTGCCAGCAGCCAACTGACGGAGACCTACAATGAGCAGTTCTTC.

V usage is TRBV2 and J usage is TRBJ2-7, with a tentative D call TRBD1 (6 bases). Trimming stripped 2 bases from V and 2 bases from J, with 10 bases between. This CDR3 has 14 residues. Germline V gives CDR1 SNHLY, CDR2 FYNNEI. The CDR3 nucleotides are TGTGCCAGCAGTGAACAGGGGCTAACCTACGAGCAGTACTTC. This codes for CASSEQGLTYEQYF.

Here the CDR3 reads CASSWGGTEAFF. As DNA, the CDR3 is TGTGCCAGTAGTTGGGGGGGCACTGAAGCTTTCTTT. The gene calls are TRBV19 and TRBJ1-1; maybe TRBD1 (5 bases). The CDR3 runs 12 residues. V was clipped by 5 bases and J by 4 bases, with 8 bases between them. Germline CDR1 reads LNHDA; CDR2 reads SQIVND (reference sequence).